This TCR beta chain is drawn from a study of cytomegalovirus exposure and HLA in healthy donors. Study-level points and caveats: In a later analysis, several top co-occurrence clusters appeared linked to parvovirus B19, influenza, CMV and Epstein-Barr virus.

Donors likely had unrecorded immune exposures despite being nominally healthy when sampled. In its sample, this clone was seen once. Its antigen is not known. PCR was performed using 60 Vbeta and 13 Jbeta primers. Measured with immunoSEQ multiplex PCR; TCRdb has only the in-frame clones, and not every one. The profile shows more than 95,000 clones, approximately 69% of them singletons. The junction had 7 bases not matched to a gene; V was cut back by 7 bases and J by 2 bases. The CDR3 has 14 amino acids. Germline-derived CDR1 and CDR2 are SGHRS and YFSETQ. Sequencing was performed on PBMCs. The sequence was obtained from a man aged 30-40 years in good health and CMV-seronegative. This rearrangement joins TRBV5-1 to TRBJ2-3; 7 nucleotides line up with TRBD2. CDR3 protein: CASASGTNTDTQYF. The CDR3 region has the DNA TGCGCCAGCGCATCCGGGACTAACACAGATACGCAGTATTTT. Drawing the rest from reference TRBV5-1 and TRBJ2-3, the complete variable domain is KAGVTQTPRYLIKTRGQQVTLSCSPISGHRSVSWYQQTPGQGLQFLFEYFSETQRNKGNFPGRFSGRQFSNSRSEMNVSTLELGDSALYLCASASGTNTDTQYFGPGTRLTVL.